These 20 T cell receptor beta chains were all obtained from the same sample, sequenced in a study of human T cells and chemical hapten exposure. TCRdb reprocessed the RACE reads via MiXCR and lists one record per CDR3 protein. Of around 340,000 distinct CDR3 sequences in the sample, roughly 6.9% were seen once. The time point: patch test 1, 2 weeks after DPC sensitization. Treatment noted: therapeutic diphenylcyclopropenone sensitization with weekly scalp DPC. The material sequenced was whole blood, taken in connection with sensitization to the hapten diphenylcyclopropenone (DPC). These receptors came from a woman younger than 35 with alopecia areata. Some clones in this sample may be carry-over from other donors' samples.

A few counts support this clonotype. The V and J genes are TRBV6-5 and TRBJ1-6; the D is unclear. The V end lost 8 bases, the J end lost 7 bases, and 21 bases lay between the germline ends. Germline loops: CDR1 MNHEY, CDR2 SVGAGI. CDR3 length: 16 amino acids. For the CDR3, the DNA is TGTGCCAGCGCCCAAAAGGGAGCTTTAAGGAATTCACCCCTCCACTTT. The encoded protein is CASAQKGALRNSPLHF.

The rearrangement links TRBV27 to TRBJ2-3; the D gene is possibly TRBD1 (5 bases). V gave up 5 bases and J gave up 2 bases, with 11 bases separating them. Per germline, CDR1 MNHEY and CDR2 SMNVEV (reference sequence). The CDR3 length is 14 residues. For the CDR3, the DNA is TGTGCCAGCAGTGTGACAGACAACACAGATACGCAGTATTTT. Amino acid sequence: CASSVTDNTDTQYF.

This clonotype was observed a few times. J is TRBJ1-1 and V is TRBV20-1; TRBD1 aligns across 8 bases. The CDR3 loop spans 14 amino acids. The V segment lost 5 bases and the J segment 10 bases; nucleotides outside the gene matches: 15. Germline values: CDR1 DFQATT, CDR2 SNEGSKA (reference sequence). The CDR3 here is CSAYTMTGDWVAFF. DNA of the CDR3: TGCAGTGCTTACACGATGACAGGGGATTGGGTAGCTTTCTTT.

This clonotype was found many times. This rearrangement joins TRBV3-1 to TRBJ2-5, with TRBD2 matching 8 bases. The V gene end was trimmed by 1 base and the J gene end by 2 bases; junction bases not matched to a gene: 0. Looked up from germline, CDR1 is LGHDT and CDR2 is YNNKEL (reference sequence). CDR3 length: 14 amino acids. Written as DNA, the CDR3 is TGTGCCAGCAGCCAAGCGGGGGGGCAAGAGACCCAGTACTTC. It encodes CASSQAGGQETQYF.

V and J are TRBV13 and TRBJ2-6; 8 bases fit TRBD1. V gave up 5 bases and J gave up 5 bases; unmatched junction bases: 14. This CDR3 has 18 residues. The germline V gene has CDR1 PRHDT and CDR2 FYEKMQ (reference sequence). CDR3 nucleotide sequence: TGTGCCAGCAGCGGCCAGAGACAGGGGATCTCGAGGGCCAACGTCCTGACTTTC. This codes for CASSGQRQGISRANVLTF.

This clonotype was counted a few times. This rearrangement joins TRBV18 to TRBJ2-7; D is unclear. Trimming removed 2 bases from V and 3 bases from J, with 17 bases in between. CDR1 and CDR2 from the germline V gene are KGHSH and LQKENI. The CDR3 totals 16 residues. The CDR3 bases are TGTGCCAGCTCACCAAGTGGTGGCCCGAATCACTACGAGCAGTACTTC. Translated: CASSPSGGPNHYEQYF.

The rearrangement links TRBV6-2 or TRBV6-3 to TRBJ2-1; D is perhaps TRBD1 or TRBD2 (5 bases each). In germline, CDR1 is MNHEY, CDR2 SVGEGT. CDR3 length equals 13 residues. The ends were cut back, 5 bases at V and 4 bases at J, with 9 bases in the middle. This CDR3 is CASSQWGYNEQFF. The DNA of the CDR3 is TGTGCCAGCAGTCAATGGGGGTACAATGAGCAGTTCTTC.

This clonotype was seen repeatedly, ten times or more. The gene calls are TRBV5-1 and TRBJ1-6; 7 bases map to TRBD1. V lost 2 bases to trimming and J lost 7 bases; unmatched junction nucleotides: 6. Germline V gene sequence: CDR1 SGHRS, CDR2 YFSETQ. The CDR3 has 15 amino acids. In DNA form, the CDR3 reads TGCGCCAGCAGCTTAACAGGGGAGCGGAATTCACCCCTCCACTTT. This translates into CASSLTGERNSPLHF.

This clonotype was detected a few times. The chain employs TRBV5-6 and TRBJ2-3; 8 bases fit TRBD1. Trimming at V came to 4 bases and at J to 5 bases, leaving 9 bases not matched to a gene. This CDR3 spans 15 amino acids. The germline V gene encodes CDR1 SGHDT and CDR2 YYEEEE. CDR3 sequence (DNA): TGTGCCAGCAGCCCCGGACAGGGTAGCGGAGATACGCAGTATTTT. Its protein product is CASSPGQGSGDTQYF.

Ten or more counts support this clonotype. This chain joins TRBV11-2 and TRBJ2-4; TRBD1 might be the D (6 bases). CDR1 is SGHAT and CDR2 is FQNNGV in the germline V gene. Trimming removed 0 bases from V and 0 bases from J, with 12 bases in between. The CDR3 extends over 17 amino acids. CDR3 protein: CASSLDHRDLAKNIQYF. The DNA of the CDR3 is TGTGCCAGCAGCTTAGATCACAGGGACCTAGCCAAAAACATTCAGTACTTC. Supplemented by reference TRBV11-2 and TRBJ2-4, the full variable domain reads EAGVAQSPRYKIIEKRQSVAFWCNPISGHATLYWYQQILGQGPKLLIQFQNNGVVDDSQLPKDRFSAERLKGVDSTLKIQPAKLEDSAVYLCASSLDHRDLAKNIQYFGAGTRLSVL.

The chain links TRBV19 to TRBJ1-5; tentative D call: TRBD1 (6 bases). Per the germline V gene, CDR1 is LNHDA and CDR2 is SQIVND (reference sequence). V lost 2 bases to trimming and J lost 2 bases, with 10 bases between them. The CDR3 covers 15 residues. The CDR3 region is CASSIQSGGNQPQHF. CDR3 nucleotide sequence: TGTGCCAGTAGTATACAGTCAGGGGGCAATCAGCCCCAGCATTTT.

This chain joins TRBV20-1 and TRBJ2-7, with 7 bases that match TRBD1. Germline-derived CDR1 and CDR2 are DFQATT and SNEGSKA (reference sequence). V shed 4 bases, J shed 5 bases, and the junction held 5 bases outside the gene matches. The CDR3 spans 12 residues. This chain's CDR3 is CSANSQGDEQYF. CDR3 in DNA: TGCAGTGCTAATTCCCAGGGGGACGAGCAGTACTTC.

In this sample, this clonotype turned up a few times. The chain links TRBV24-1 to TRBJ2-1; 7 bases agree with TRBD1. J was trimmed by 10 bases and V by 2 bases; bases with no gene match: 10. This CDR3 is built from 15 residues. Per germline, CDR1 KGHDR and CDR2 SFDVKD. The CDR3 here is CATSDSRPTGDEQFF. CDR3 nucleotides: TGTGCCACCAGTGATTCGAGACCCACAGGGGACGAGCAGTTCTTC.

This clonotype was observed at least ten times. The chain has TRBV20-1 and TRBJ2-1; the match to TRBD2 covers 8 bases. The CDR3 runs to 12 residues. CDR1 DFQATT and CDR2 SNEGSKA come from the germline V gene (reference sequence). J was trimmed by 2 bases and V by 7 bases; bases with no gene match: 1. The CDR3 loop is CSGRGAYNEQFF. The CDR3 DNA is TGCAGTGGGCGGGGGGCCTACAATGAGCAGTTCTTC.

This clonotype was found a few times. J is TRBJ1-5 and V is TRBV25-1; D is unresolved. The V end lost 1 base, the J end lost 6 bases, and 13 bases lay between the germline ends. CDR3 length: 15 amino acids. Germline V gene lookup returns CDR1 MGHDK and CDR2 SYGVNS. The chain's CDR3 is CASSEFAGVGQPQHF. CDR3 DNA: TGTGCCAGCAGTGAATTTGCAGGAGTGGGTCAGCCCCAGCATTTT.

V and J are TRBV2 and TRBJ1-6; D possibly corresponds to TRBD1 (6 bases). Germline CDR1 and CDR2: SNHLY and FYNNEI. V lost 8 bases and J 0 bases, leaving 11 bases between the germline ends. The CDR3 extends over 15 amino acids. The CDR3 loop is CASAGQTSYNSPLHF. DNA of the CDR3: TGTGCCAGCGCTGGACAGACCTCCTATAATTCACCCCTCCACTTT.

The chain couples TRBV7-9 to TRBJ1-1; 9 bases are a match to TRBD1. V lost 4 bases, J lost 7 bases, and 10 bases stayed unmatched. This CDR3 is 15 amino acids long. Looked up from germline, CDR1 is SEHNR and CDR2 is FQNEAQ (reference sequence). The CDR3 coding sequence is TGTGCCAGCAGCTACTACTTAGGGACAGGGTATGAAGCTTTCTTT. Protein product: CASSYYLGTGYEAFF.

There are many counts of this clonotype. The CDR3 DNA reads TGTGCCAGCAGCTTAGAGGGACAGGGGGACACTGAAGCTTTCTTT. Protein: CASSLEGQGDTEAFF. The V call is TRBV7-8, the J call TRBJ1-1; 11 nucleotides agree with TRBD1. The CDR3 consists of 15 residues. The ends lost 1 base at V and 3 bases at J; junction bases unmatched: 1. Per germline, CDR1 SGHVS and CDR2 FQNEAQ.

The chain is built from TRBV28 and TRBJ1-2; 10 bases line up with TRBD1. CDR1 MDHEN and CDR2 SYDVKM come from the germline V gene. The CDR3 totals 13 residues. V lost 3 bases to trimming and J lost 8 bases; unmatched junction nucleotides: 3. CDR3 sequence reads: CASSFGTGDGYTF. The CDR3 coding sequence is TGTGCCAGCAGTTTTGGGACAGGGGACGGCTACACCTTC.

As regards this clonotype: A much larger clone sits a single nucleotide away, making a read error possible. This chain uses TRBV12-3 or TRBV12-4 with TRBJ2-5; 10 nucleotides agree with TRBD1. The CDR3 is made up of 16 amino acids. The CDR3 DNA sequence: TGTGCCAGCAGCGTCGGGGACAGGGGTTTTCGAGAGTCCCAGTACTTC. Translated: CASSVGDRGFRESQYF.